The present TCR beta chain was sequenced within a study of blood T cell repertoires in COVID-19. Study in general: Whether acute or convalescent, the COVID-19 samples came from the United States, Italy and Spain. The cDNA or gDNA used as material had been derived from T cells, B-cell-depleted T cells, or PBMCs.

Germline lookup yields CDR1 GTSNPN and CDR2 SVGIG (reference sequence). V lost 3 bases and J 5 bases, leaving 10 bases between the germline ends. The CDR3 is made up of 12 amino acids. Original analysis: Amplified reference gene primers provided the basis for estimating nucleated cell counts. Only in-frame clones appear in the TCRdb table, and some are missing; sequencing was by immunoSEQ multiplex PCR. The V and J calls and clone size come from that table; D and trimming were worked out from the DNA. This sample yields about 49,000 clones, of which around 85% are seen a single time; over 12% belongs to the top ten.

Sample: peripheral blood. V is TRBV30 and J is TRBJ2-5; D remains ambiguous. This clonotype was obtained from a human donor in a cohort sampled during active COVID-19. The CDR3 nucleotides are TGTGCCTGGAGCGGTTACGCGGAGACCCAGTACTTC. Translation: CAWSGYAETQYF.